The entry below describes one TCR beta chain. The antigen it binds to is not known. Relative to the germline gene, one junction end is altered; a read error may explain this. The CDR3 is cut off 3 residues early in the read; its end comes from the germline J gene. This sample is drawn from a study of T cells in women clearing cervical HPV infection (dated by TCRdb to the late 2010s). In the study overall: Cases were approximately 25 women with histologically confirmed HPV16-related CIN3 or worse, including a couple of invasive cancers. The roughly 25 controls were women who cleared a single incident HPV16 infection within 12 months without developing precancer or cancer. Blood from cases was collected at the visit at which the lesion was first identified, whereas blood from controls was collected once infection was no longer detected. Among cases, blood sampling came a median of approximately 150 days after lesion detection, with an interquartile range of about 80 to 210 days. HLA typing was available for only a few women, so HLA type could not be excluded as a confounder. An exploratory proof-of-principle case-control study, nested within the Guanacaste HPV Natural History Study in Costa Rica, was conducted to compare TCR repertoires across cervical HPV16 outcomes. Cases were matched to controls by age within five years and by the year the sample was collected. A median age of about 30 years was observed in cases versus approximately 38 in controls, and no significant differences in baseline characteristics were found. In the parent cohort, 9,000 to 13,000 women aged 18 or older were enrolled in Guanacaste, Costa Rica, during 1993 to 1994 and were followed for seven years. As quality controls, five blinded duplicates were added to each group, bringing the total to roughly 60 samples made up of around 50 participants and 10 or so replicates.

TCR beta CDR3 regions were amplified by multiplex PCR using the immunoSEQ assay from an average of about 1,200 ng genomic DNA per sample. To correct primer bias, the assay used a complete synthetic TCR repertoire to set an amplification baseline. The amplicons were sequenced using the Illumina platform. The published analysis was carried out like this. Error correction of the sequences involved clustering with frequency ratios plus a modified nearest-neighbor algorithm, after which the sequences were analyzed in the immunoSEQ Analyzer using IMGT gene definitions. TCR richness and evenness were averaged over 20 rarefaction repeats at each rarefaction depth, excluding samples with fewer sequences than the depth. V, D and J gene relative abundances were compared between groups with Wilcoxon rank sum tests, applying FDR correction. Blinded duplicates gave an intraclass correlation of around 96% for TCR richness and an average of approximately 83% across over 55 gene segments. TCRdb stores this immuneACCESS table with in-frame sequences only. Part of the clones is absent; in the studies checked, under half of the shortfall reflects unresolved V genes, and no reason is known for the rest. V, J and clone size derive from that table, while D and trimming were established from the DNA sequence. The sample table includes over 35,000 clones. The ten biggest clones cover less than 40% of the sample.

Sequences SGHTA (CDR1) and FQGNSA (CDR2) are obtained from the germline V gene. The CDR3 sequence holds 14 residues, the cysteine and phenylalanine included. The DNA has 33 bases, all within the CDR3, and is read from base 1. Broader findings and caveats from the paper: CIN3+ cases had significantly higher TCR repertoire richness than controls across sequencing depths, but evenness did not differ between the groups. Cases had lower TRBV6-7 relative abundance than controls (about 0.1% versus 0.15%; Bonferroni P = 0.0008). Random forest classifiers that combined richness and V gene abundances separated cases from controls with an estimated AUC of less than 0.85. Because the number of T cells per sample was unknown, the richness differences could reflect varying T-cell content rather than repertoire biology. The cross-sectional design could not show whether associations preceded infection or resulted from it; effector/memory subsets and HPV-specific T cells were not isolated.

Every participant had a single incident cervical HPV16 infection, and prevalent HPV16 infections were excluded. Cervical HPV DNA was detected with MY09/MY11 PCR, and genotyping was done with dot-blot hybridization. Fifteen mL of heparinized blood was centrifuged, after which the buffy coat was aliquoted, frozen at -30 degrees C, and then stored at -80 degrees C. Genomic DNA was extracted from buffy coat specimens using QIAGEN kits. The TCR originated in a woman aged 18-69 years with a cervical HPV16 infection that either progressed to CIN3+ or cleared (not recorded which). Material: blood buffy coat. Here the chain combines TRBV7-2 and TRBJ2-3, with TRBD2 as a weak D call on 6 bases. The encoded CDR3 is CASSQDTSRDTQYF. CDR3 DNA (partial): TGTGCCAGCAGCCAGGATACTAGCAGAGATACG.